These 15 T cell receptor beta chains were sequenced from one sample in a study of blood T cell repertoires in COVID-19. Produced via immunoSEQ multiplex PCR; TCRdb's table is partial and in-frame only. This sample has around 160,000 clones, with approximately 88% found just once. Sequencing input: PBMCs or T cells enriched from blood (not recorded which). Receptor source: a woman in her thirties with acute COVID-19.

V is TRBV2 and J is TRBJ2-1; 7 positions match TRBD2. Losses at the gene ends were 6 bases for V and 8 bases for J; bases not matched to a gene: 4. In germline, CDR1 is SNHLY, CDR2 FYNNEI. The CDR3 covers 12 residues. Written as DNA, the CDR3 is TGTGCCAGCAGCAGACTAGCCGATGAGCAGTTCTTC. Translating it yields CASSRLADEQFF.

The chain employs TRBV30 and TRBJ1-2; D possibly corresponds to TRBD1 (6 bases). The CDR3 length is 13 residues. V gave up 1 base and J gave up 2 bases, with 8 bases separating them. Per the germline V gene, CDR1 is GTSNPN and CDR2 is SVGIG (reference sequence). CDR3 amino acids: CAWSGQGNYGYTF. The CDR3 DNA is TGTGCCTGGAGTGGCCAGGGGAACTATGGCTACACCTTC.

V usage is TRBV28 and J usage is TRBJ2-1; the match to TRBD2 covers 8 bases. The V and J ends lost 5 bases and 6 bases, in that order; junction bases with no gene match: 6. Looked up from germline, CDR1 is MDHEN and CDR2 is SYDVKM. CDR3 length: 14 residues. The CDR3 loop is CASSISGNRNEQFF. DNA for the CDR3: TGTGCCAGCAGTATTAGCGGGAATCGCAATGAGCAGTTCTTC.

V and J are TRBV25-1 and TRBJ1-4; TRBD1 aligns across 7 bases. In germline, CDR1 is MGHDK, CDR2 SYGVNS. The CDR3 totals 14 residues. The V segment lost 6 bases and the J segment 6 bases; nucleotides outside the gene matches: 7. The CDR3 DNA follows: TGTGCCAGCAGGGCGACAGGGCCCGATGAAAAACTGTTTTTT. This codes for CASRATGPDEKLFF.

The chain couples TRBV7-3 to TRBJ1-1; the D gene is possibly TRBD1 (5 bases). This CDR3 is 12 amino acids long. V dropped 5 bases and J dropped 6 bases, with 10 bases sitting between them. Germline V gene data show CDR1 as SGHTA and CDR2 as FQGTGA. Here the CDR3 DNA reads TGTGCCAGCAGCCTTGGGGGGTCTGAAGCTTTCTTT. This sequence encodes CASSLGGSEAFF.

The chain has TRBV5-1 and TRBJ2-7; tentative D call: TRBD2 (5 bases). Germline values: CDR1 SGHRS, CDR2 YFSETQ. Deletions cut 3 bases from V and 2 bases from J, with 9 bases between. The CDR3 contains 13 residues. The CDR3 DNA is TGCGCCAGCAGCTCCGGACTGACCTACGAGCAGTACTTC. It translates to CASSSGLTYEQYF.

The chain joins TRBV7-8 to TRBJ2-5; 10 bases agree with TRBD2. The CDR3 length is 15 residues. In germline, CDR1 is SGHVS, CDR2 FQNEAQ. With V trimmed by 5 bases and J by 5 bases, 8 bases remained unmatched. CDR3 region: CASSELAGPGETQYF. The CDR3 DNA is TGTGCCAGCAGCGAACTAGCGGGACCTGGGGAGACCCAGTACTTC.

The rearrangement links TRBV7-2 to TRBJ2-7; TRBD2 agrees at 7 bases. CDR1 is SGHTA, CDR2 FQGNSA, per germline. Germline trimming cut 4 bases from V and 1 base from J; bases unmatched to any gene: 10. This CDR3 is 16 amino acids long. This CDR3 is CASSSEQKRGSYEQYF. The CDR3 DNA sequence: TGTGCCAGCAGCTCTGAGCAAAAGCGGGGATCCTACGAGCAGTACTTC.

J is TRBJ2-4 and V is TRBV29-1; no clear D. CDR3 length equals 14 residues. Germline V CDR1 and CDR2: SQVTM, ANQGSEA. Trimming took off 4 bases at V and 5 bases at J, with 15 bases between the two ends. The CDR3 here is CSVGYGSSENIQYF. Written as DNA, the CDR3 is TGCAGCGTTGGCTACGGTAGCTCAGAAAACATTCAGTACTTC.

The V call is TRBV28, the J call TRBJ2-7; D is possibly TRBD2 (6 bases). The V and J ends lost 3 bases and 0 bases respectively, with 12 bases between them. This CDR3 comprises 15 residues. CDR1 and CDR2 from the germline V gene are MDHEN and SYDVKM. The CDR3 here is CASSFEGRPSYEQYF. The DNA of the CDR3 is TGTGCCAGCAGTTTCGAGGGGAGGCCCTCCTACGAGCAGTACTTC.

The rearrangement uses TRBV30 and TRBJ2-1, with 8 nucleotides matching TRBD1. Germline V lookup: CDR1 GTSNPN, CDR2 SVGIG (reference sequence). There are 10 residues in the CDR3. V shed 5 bases and J 12 bases; nucleotides not matched to a gene: 3. The CDR3: CAWAGTGQFF. DNA of the CDR3: TGTGCCTGGGCCGGGACAGGGCAGTTCTTC.

The V gene is TRBV7-9, the J gene TRBJ1-6; the match to TRBD1 covers 8 bases. This CDR3 spans 17 amino acids. Per the germline V gene, CDR1 is SEHNR and CDR2 is FQNEAQ (reference sequence). V was pared by 5 bases and J by 7 bases, with 13 bases of the junction left unmatched. The CDR3 nucleotides read TGTGCCAGCAGCACGGATTCAACAGGGGGGGGGAATTCACCCCTCCACTTT. Translating gives CASSTDSTGGGNSPLHF. The full variable domain, in which reference TRBV7-9 and TRBJ1-6 provide the parts outside the CDR3, is DTGVSQNPRHKITKRGQNVTFRCDPISEHNRLYWYRQTLGQGPEFLTYFQNEAQLEKSRLLSDRFSAERPKGSFSTLEIQRTEQGDSAMYLCASSTDSTGGGNSPLHFGNGTRLTVT.

The V gene is TRBV7-2, the J gene TRBJ2-3, with 7 bases identical to TRBD2. This CDR3 comprises 15 residues. V was pared by 3 bases and J by 4 bases, with 7 bases of the junction left unmatched. The germline V gene has CDR1 SGHTA and CDR2 FQGNSA. The CDR3 region is CASSFAGVVSDTQYF. CDR3 DNA: TGTGCCAGCAGCTTTGCGGGAGTGGTTTCAGATACGCAGTATTTT. Based on the CDR3 plus reference TRBV7-2 and TRBJ2-3, the full variable domain is GAGVSQSPSNKVTEKGKDVELRCDPISGHTALYWYRQSLGQGLEFLIYFQGNSAPDKSGLPSDRFSAERTGGSVSTLTIQRTQQEDSAVYLCASSFAGVVSDTQYFGPGTRLTVL.

CDR3 nucleotides: TGTGCCATCAGACCAACCGGGACAGGGGGCTACGAGCAGTACTTC. It is translated as CAIRPTGTGGYEQYF. V and J are TRBV10-3 and TRBJ2-7, with TRBD1 identical over 11 bases. The CDR3 covers 15 residues. From germline, CDR1 is ENHRY and CDR2 SYGVKD. J gave up 3 bases and V 6 bases, and 7 bases lay outside the gene matches.

The rearrangement joins TRBV28 to TRBJ2-7; 9 positions match TRBD2. V lost 8 bases to trimming and J lost 6 bases; unmatched junction nucleotides: 14. The germline gives CDR1 MDHEN, CDR2 SYDVKM. There are 15 residues in the CDR3. CDR3 DNA: TGTGCCAGCCTAACAAAGCGAGAAGCGGGAGGCGAGCAGTACTTC. It translates to CASLTKREAGGEQYF. Filled out from reference TRBV28 and TRBJ2-7, the complete variable domain reads DVKVTQSSRYLVKRTGEKVFLECVQDMDHENMFWYRQDPGLGLRLIYFSYDVKMKEKGDIPEGYSVSREKKERFSLILESASTNQTSMYLCASLTKREAGGEQYFGPGTRLTVT.